This T cell receptor (beta chain) was captured in a study of control samples from healthy donors and cancer patients. Germline CDR1 and CDR2: MGHDK and SYGVNS. The V and J ends lost 2 bases and 4 bases, in that order; junction bases with no gene match: 13. The CDR3 spans 18 residues. Only in-frame clones appear in the TCRdb table, and some are missing; sequencing was by immunoSEQ multiplex PCR. The sample contains approximately 80,000 clones, around 91% of which appear only once. The source is a man aged 25 to 40 in good health. The rearrangement uses TRBV25-1 and TRBJ1-2; 10 positions match TRBD1. The sample taken for sequencing was blood. CDR3 amino acids: CASSEPGTGTGVGYGYTF. Written as DNA, the CDR3 is TGTGCCAGCAGTGAACCTGGAACCGGGACAGGGGTAGGCTATGGCTACACCTTC.